The present T cell receptor (beta chain) was sequenced within a study of T-cell reconstitution after alpha-beta-depleted transplantation in children. Using unique molecular identifiers, the investigators prepared the TCRbeta library. One entry per CDR3 protein, called by TCRdb with MiXCR from the PCR reads. The profile shows more than 400,000 distinct CDR3 sequences, roughly 10% of them singletons. Study results and limitations: Newly made T cells mostly supplied T-cell counts and diversity one year after transplant. Alpha-beta T cells present about two months after transplant were reported to originate from several hundred expanded graft clones.

About this clonotype itself: Its target is not known.

Trimming at V came to 6 bases and at J to 7 bases, leaving 10 bases not matched to a gene. The CDR3 sequence is 15 residues long. The TCR originated in a female patient aged 2-9 years who had a stem cell transplant for aplastic anemia, so the T cells may come from the graft donor. The chain has TRBV12-3 or TRBV12-4 and TRBJ2-2; TRBD1 agrees at 8 bases. This specimen consisted of PBMCs, mostly from graft donor cells, obtained 180 days after TCRalphabeta/CD19-depleted stem cell transplant. The CDR3 coding sequence is TGTGCCAGCAGCCGGACAGGGCTTTCCATCGGGGAGCTGTTTTTT. Amino acid sequence: CASSRTGLSIGELFF.